One sample yielded the 21 T cell receptor beta chains listed below, sequenced in a study of blood T cell repertoires in COVID-19. TCRdb's table, derived via immunoSEQ multiplex PCR, lists solely in-frame clones and lacks some. There are some 75,000 clones in the sample; around 89% occur only once, and less than 0.65% lies in the top ten. Sample: peripheral blood. The receptors stem from a man between 60 and 75 years old with acute or convalescent COVID-19.

V usage is TRBV12-3 or TRBV12-4 and J usage is TRBJ2-5; D not certain. V lost 3 bases and J lost 4, with 9 bases in between. The CDR3 sequence is 13 residues long. The CDR3 region has the DNA TGTGCCAGCAGTTTCGAGTATGGAGAGACCCAGTACTTC. Translated: CASSFEYGETQYF.

V and J are TRBV28 and TRBJ1-4, with 10 bases fitting TRBD1. The V gene end was trimmed by 7 bases and the J gene end by 5 bases; junction bases not matched to a gene: 4. The CDR3 consists of 14 residues. Germline V CDR1 and CDR2: MDHEN, SYDVKM. In DNA, the CDR3 is TGTGCCAGCACTAGGACAGGGGGGAATGAAAAACTGTTTTTT. Its translation: CASTRTGGNEKLFF.

This chain links TRBV19 with TRBJ2-2; D might be TRBD2 (6 bases). Germline lookup yields CDR1 LNHDA and CDR2 SQIVND (reference sequence). V lost 5 bases to trimming and J lost 4 bases, with 17 bases between them. CDR3 size: 16 residues. The DNA of the CDR3 is TGTGCCAGTAGTTTTCCGAGCGGGTTAGGCACCGGGGAGCTGTTTTTT. Amino acid sequence: CASSFPSGLGTGELFF.

The chain is built from TRBV2 and TRBJ2-2, with a tentative D call TRBD2 (6 bases). V was clipped by 6 bases and J by 3 bases, with 11 bases between them. Germline-derived CDR1 and CDR2 are SNHLY and FYNNEI. The CDR3 contains 14 residues. The CDR3 reads CASRASDYTGELFF. The CDR3 DNA reads TGTGCCAGCAGAGCTAGCGACTACACCGGGGAGCTGTTTTTT.

CDR3 amino acids: CASRTLQGANSPLHF. In DNA, the CDR3 is TGTGCCAGCAGAACACTTCAGGGGGCCAATTCACCCCTCCACTTT. The chain carries TRBV6-6 and TRBJ1-6, with 8 bases aligning to TRBD1. The CDR3 runs to 15 residues. The germline V gene has CDR1 MNHNY and CDR2 SVGAGI (reference sequence). With V trimmed by 6 bases and J by 7 bases, 8 bases remained unmatched.

CDR3 in DNA: TGTGCCAGTAGTACATACCCGGGACAGACTAAGAACACTGAAGCTTTCTTT. It translates to CASSTYPGQTKNTEAFF. The J gene is TRBJ1-1, the V gene TRBV19, with 7 bases fitting TRBD1. The length of the CDR3 is 17 residues. Germline CDR1 LNHDA, CDR2 SQIVND (reference sequence). With V trimmed by 4 bases and J by 1 base, 12 bases remained unmatched. Combining the CDR3 with reference TRBV19 and TRBJ1-1 gives the whole variable domain DGGITQSPKYLFRKEGQNVTLSCEQNLNHDAMYWYRQDPGQGLRLIYYSQIVNDFQKGDIAEGYSVSREKKESFPLTVTSAQKNPTAFYLCASSTYPGQTKNTEAFFGQGTRLTVV.

The chain carries TRBV19 and TRBJ2-4; 13 bases are shared with TRBD2. There are 21 residues in the CDR3. Losses at the gene ends were 5 bases for V and 3 bases for J; bases not matched to a gene: 19. CDR1 and CDR2 from the germline V gene are LNHDA and SQIVND (reference sequence). CDR3 sequence: CASSASSHGTSGVGVKNIQYF. The CDR3 DNA follows: TGTGCCAGTAGTGCTTCCAGTCACGGGACTAGCGGGGTGGGGGTCAAAAACATTCAGTACTTC.

The chain links TRBV5-1 to TRBJ2-4; 13 bases line up with TRBD2. The CDR3 has 16 amino acids. CDR1 SGHRS and CDR2 YFSETQ come from the germline V gene. Losses at the gene ends were 3 bases for V and 6 bases for J; bases not matched to a gene: 6. The CDR3 spells CASSSETSGRGNIQYF. The CDR3, as DNA: TGCGCCAGCAGCTCGGAAACTAGCGGGAGGGGAAACATTCAGTACTTC.

The chain uses TRBV27 and TRBJ2-3, with 10 positions matching TRBD2. This CDR3 is 17 amino acids long. V was clipped by 1 base and J by 0 bases; unmatched bases: 4. Germline V gene sequence: CDR1 MNHEY, CDR2 SMNVEV (reference sequence). CDR3 bases: TGTGCCAGCAGTTTATATCGGACTAGCGGCAGCACAGATACGCAGTATTTT. Amino acids: CASSLYRTSGSTDTQYF.

The rearrangement joins TRBV5-4 to TRBJ2-7; the D gene is possibly TRBD2 (6 bases). Trimming took off 5 bases at V and 4 bases at J, with 16 bases between the two ends. In germline, CDR1 is SGHNT, CDR2 YYREEE (reference sequence). This CDR3 has 14 amino acids. The CDR3 DNA reads as TGTGCCAGCAGTATCTGGGACTCTAGTTACGAGCAGTACTTC. Encoded protein: CASSIWDSSYEQYF.

The CDR3 loop reads CASSYGLAGEHEQFF. CDR3 nucleotide sequence: TGTGCCAGCAGCTACGGACTAGCGGGAGAGCATGAGCAGTTCTTC. This sequence joins TRBV7-7 and TRBJ2-1, with 13 positions matching TRBD2. This CDR3 comprises 15 residues. Germline loops: CDR1 SSHAT, CDR2 FNYEAQ (reference sequence). Trimming cost V 4 bases and J 8 bases; bases outside gene matches: 5.

The CDR3: CASSLGGEVDTQYF. The CDR3 bases are TGCGCCAGCAGCTTGGGCGGGGAGGTAGATACGCAGTATTTT. The V and J genes are TRBV5-1 and TRBJ2-3; a possible D gene is TRBD2 (6 bases). From germline, CDR1 is SGHRS and CDR2 YFSETQ. This CDR3 contains 14 residues. V lost 0 bases, J lost 5 bases, and 10 bases lay in between.

The chain is built from TRBV6-5 and TRBJ2-2, with 11 nucleotides matching TRBD2. Per germline, CDR1 MNHEY and CDR2 SVGAGI. The length of the CDR3 is 14 residues. The J segment lost 4 bases and the V segment lost 10 bases, leaving 5 bases of the junction unmatched. The CDR3 DNA reads as TGTGCCACTGAGACTAGCGGGATCACCGGGGAGCTGTTTTTT. Translated, it gives CATETSGITGELFF.

This clone showed up just a few times. The chain is built from TRBV5-6 and TRBJ2-7; 12 nucleotides line up with TRBD2. Germline V gene lookup returns CDR1 SGHDT and CDR2 YYEEEE. The ends lost 4 bases at V and 1 base at J; junction bases unmatched: 9. This CDR3 spans 17 amino acids. The CDR3 is CASSRATSGRWSYEQYF. The CDR3 DNA is TGTGCCAGCAGCAGGGCAACTAGCGGGAGGTGGTCCTACGAGCAGTACTTC.

This chain links TRBV7-3 with TRBJ2-7; 9 bases line up with TRBD2. From germline, CDR1 is SGHTA and CDR2 FQGTGA. The ends lost 0 bases at V and 3 bases at J; junction bases unmatched: 6. The CDR3 loop spans 16 amino acids. CDR3 DNA: TGTGCCAGCAGCTTAACCGCCGGGACTAGCATCTACGAGCAGTACTTC. Its protein product is CASSLTAGTSIYEQYF.

The rearrangement links TRBV19 to TRBJ1-3, with D uncertain. From germline, CDR1 is LNHDA and CDR2 SQIVND (reference sequence). This CDR3 is 11 amino acids long. V shed 5 bases and J shed 4 bases, with 3 bases lying between them. The CDR3 sequence is CASSSGNTIYF. CDR3 bases: TGTGCCAGTAGTTCAGGAAACACCATATATTTT.

The CDR3 protein is CAWNGQGGYGYTF. The CDR3 nucleotides read TGTGCCTGGAACGGACAGGGAGGGTATGGCTACACCTTC. This rearrangement joins TRBV30 to TRBJ1-2; TRBD1 agrees at 8 bases. Germline CDR1 is GTSNPN and CDR2 is SVGIG (reference sequence). V shed 4 bases and J 5 bases; nucleotides not matched to a gene: 6. This CDR3 spans 13 amino acids.

The table lists this clone with a count of one. The chain employs TRBV7-8 and TRBJ2-7, with 11 nucleotides matching TRBD1. Trimming at V came to 5 bases and at J to 5 bases, leaving 17 bases not matched to a gene. This CDR3 is built from 18 residues. Per the germline V gene, CDR1 is SGHVS and CDR2 is FQNEAQ. The CDR3 DNA reads as TGTGCCAGCAGCACTAAACGGACAGGGGGCGTTATTTGGGACGAGCAGTACTTC. Protein: CASSTKRTGGVIWDEQYF.

This chain links TRBV5-1 with TRBJ2-3; TRBD1 agrees at 7 bases. The germline V gene has CDR1 SGHRS and CDR2 YFSETQ. The CDR3 consists of 16 residues. After removal of 1 base from V and 2 bases from J, the junction contained 7 bases not matched to a gene. CDR3 residues: CASSLWTGDSTDTQYF. CDR3 coding DNA: TGCGCCAGCAGCTTGTGGACAGGCGATTCCACAGATACGCAGTATTTT.

V and J are TRBV24-1 and TRBJ1-2, with a tentative D call TRBD1 (6 bases). The CDR3 spans 19 residues. Per the germline V gene, CDR1 is KGHDR and CDR2 is SFDVKD. The germline V and J ends were trimmed by 4 bases and 0 bases, with 23 bases remaining between them. CDR3 region: CATSEAQGAVGLSNYGYTF. The CDR3 region has the DNA TGTGCCACCAGTGAAGCACAGGGTGCGGTCGGTCTATCTAACTATGGCTACACCTTC.

V is TRBV5-1 and J is TRBJ2-3, with 7 bases identical to TRBD2. The V and J ends lost 2 bases and 6 bases, in that order; junction bases with no gene match: 12. The CDR3 runs to 16 residues. From germline, CDR1 is SGHRS and CDR2 YFSETQ. CDR3 sequence: CASSLLNGAGRDTQYF. Here the CDR3 DNA reads TGCGCCAGCAGCTTACTGAACGGGGCCGGGAGGGATACGCAGTATTTT. Variable domain in full (rest from reference TRBV5-1 and TRBJ2-3): KAGVTQTPRYLIKTRGQQVTLSCSPISGHRSVSWYQQTPGQGLQFLFEYFSETQRNKGNFPGRFSGRQFSNSRSEMNVSTLELGDSALYLCASSLLNGAGRDTQYFGPGTRLTVL.